Following are 28 T cell receptor beta chains from one sample sequenced in a study of regulatory T cells in long-lasting Graves disease. Documented time point: newly diagnosed GD, antithyroid drugs for less than 3 months. Extracted RNA from PBMCs served as the source of the TCR library. According to the study, TCR beta libraries were built with iRepertoire HTBI primers and CDR3-region Arm-PCR. TCRdb used MiXCR to reprocess the multiplex PCR reads, holding one entry per CDR3 protein. The repertoire holds 350,000 to 500,000 distinct CDR3 sequences, around 13% seen once, with around a sixth in the top ten. This sample was also put to use in a study of T cells in Graves' hyperthyroidism and ophthalmopathy.

Specimen: peripheral blood mononuclear cells (PBMCs), collected at new diagnosis, from a patient treated with antithyroid drugs. These receptors were taken from a woman in her 50s with Graves disease.

This chain connects TRBV6-1 to TRBJ1-2; D is perhaps TRBD1 (5 bases). V shed 6 bases and J shed 8 bases, with 28 bases lying between them. Germline CDR1 is MNHNS and CDR2 is SASEGT. This CDR3 is built from 17 residues. The CDR3 spells CASSEIKNPGLLGGYTF. DNA for the CDR3: TGTGCCAGCAGCGAAATAAAAAACCCGGGACTCCTTGGGGGCTACACCTTC.

The chain links TRBV6-1 to TRBJ2-7; 8 nucleotides agree with TRBD1. In germline, CDR1 is MNHNS, CDR2 SASEGT. V lost 6 bases and J lost 0; bases outside the gene matches: 7. The length of the CDR3 is 15 residues. This CDR3 reads CASRQWTGSSYEQYF. For the CDR3, the DNA is TGTGCCAGCAGACAATGGACAGGGAGCTCCTACGAGCAGTACTTC.

This chain uses TRBV30 with TRBJ1-6; D gene ambiguous. With 0 bases removed from V and 7 bases from J, the gap between germline ends came to 10 bases. The CDR3 sequence is 14 residues long. Looked up from germline, CDR1 is GTSNPN and CDR2 is SVGIG (reference sequence). CDR3 residues: CAWSVTGKNSPLHF. CDR3 nucleotides: TGTGCCTGGAGTGTCACGGGTAAAAATTCACCCCTCCACTTT. Variable domain in full (rest from reference TRBV30 and TRBJ1-6): SQTIHQWPATLVQPVGSPLSLECTVEGTSNPNLYWYRQAAGRGLQLLFYSVGIGQISSEVPQNLSASRPQDRQFILSSKKLLLSDSGFYLCAWSVTGKNSPLHFGNGTRLTVT.

This clonotype was counted between two and nine times. V and J are TRBV7-9 and TRBJ2-3; 8 bases line up with TRBD1. The CDR3 runs 18 residues. Unmatched junction bases numbered 14, after V lost 4 bases and J lost 2 bases. Germline V gene data show CDR1 as SEHNR and CDR2 as FQNEAQ (reference sequence). CDR3 protein: CASSSPPAGGAITDTQYF. The CDR3 DNA reads TGTGCCAGCAGCTCACCCCCGGCAGGGGGCGCCATCACAGATACGCAGTATTTT.

The chain couples TRBV5-1 to TRBJ2-3; 12 bases align to TRBD2. The CDR3 has 14 amino acids. Looked up from germline, CDR1 is SGHRS and CDR2 is YFSETQ. V lost 7 bases and J lost 5; bases outside the gene matches: 5. The CDR3, as DNA: TGCGCCAGCCTAGCGGGAGGGCCCGAAGATACGCAGTATTTT. It codes for CASLAGGPEDTQYF.

A single count supports this clonotype. A much more abundant neighbour one base away suggests this may be a read error. V is TRBV6-1 and J is TRBJ2-5, with 7 bases fitting TRBD1. This CDR3 contains 13 residues. Germline loops: CDR1 MNHNS, CDR2 SASEGT. CDR3 sequence reads: CASRQGYQEAQYF. The CDR3 DNA sequence: TGTGCCAGCAGACAGGGGTACCAAGAGGCCCAGTACTTC.

V gene TRBV30 combines with J gene TRBJ2-7; D not resolved. V was shortened by 4 bases and J by 2 bases, with 21 bases between the two germline ends. The CDR3 loop spans 16 amino acids. Germline loops: CDR1 GTSNPN, CDR2 SVGIG (reference sequence). The CDR3 DNA follows: TGTGCCTGGATGCCCCTTTCCGGAAAAGACCCCTACGAGCAGTACTTC. Protein product: CAWMPLSGKDPYEQYF. Supplemented by reference TRBV30 and TRBJ2-7, the full variable domain reads SQTIHQWPATLVQPVGSPLSLECTVEGTSNPNLYWYRQAAGRGLQLLFYSVGIGQISSEVPQNLSASRPQDRQFILSSKKLLLSDSGFYLCAWMPLSGKDPYEQYFGPGTRLTVT.

This clonotype was seen many times. J is TRBJ2-3 and V is TRBV24-1, with TRBD2 matching over 10 bases. V was clipped by 4 bases and J by 2 bases; unmatched bases: 5. Germline CDR1 reads KGHDR; CDR2 reads SFDVKD. The CDR3 spans 16 residues. The DNA for the CDR3 is TGTGCCACCAGTGACTCAGCGGGAGGGTACACAGATACGCAGTATTTT. Encoded protein: CATSDSAGGYTDTQYF.

This clonotype was counted between two and nine times. V and J are TRBV13 and TRBJ2-7; tentatively, D is TRBD1 or TRBD2 (5 bases each). From germline, CDR1 is PRHDT and CDR2 FYEKMQ (reference sequence). V was clipped by 0 bases and J by 0 bases, with 9 bases between them. This CDR3 region has 15 residues. The CDR3 is CASSLGLGTSYEQYF. CDR3 DNA sequence: TGTGCCAGCAGCTTAGGACTCGGGACCTCCTACGAGCAGTACTTC.

Many counts were recorded for this clonotype. This chain links TRBV28 with TRBJ1-1; a weak D match, TRBD1 (5 bases). The CDR3 is made up of 15 amino acids. Germline V lookup: CDR1 MDHEN, CDR2 SYDVKM. Trimming took off 3 bases at V and 1 base at J, with 12 bases between the two ends. CDR3 sequence: CASSFFWGSNTEAFF. DNA of the CDR3: TGTGCCAGCAGTTTTTTTTGGGGGTCGAACACTGAAGCTTTCTTT.

In its sample, this clonotype was seen many times. CDR3: CASSLRTSGRTGELFF. As DNA, the CDR3 is TGTGCCAGCAGTTTGCGGACTAGCGGGAGGACCGGGGAGCTGTTTTTT. The chain links TRBV28 to TRBJ2-2, with 14 bases matching TRBD2. The ends lost 3 bases at V and 5 bases at J; junction bases unmatched: 2. The CDR3 sequence is 16 residues long. Germline CDR1 is MDHEN and CDR2 is SYDVKM.

This chain links TRBV11-1 with TRBJ2-1, with 7 nucleotides matching TRBD1. Germline V gene sequence: CDR1 SGHAT, CDR2 FQDESV (reference sequence). Trimming at V came to 5 bases and at J to 7 bases, leaving 11 bases not matched to a gene. The CDR3 consists of 15 residues. The CDR3 region is CASSHGPGGSNEQFF. The DNA for the CDR3 is TGTGCCAGCAGCCACGGACCAGGGGGATCGAATGAGCAGTTCTTC.

The chain uses TRBV20-1 and TRBJ1-6, with D possibly matching TRBD1 (5 bases). There are 14 residues in the CDR3. Germline-derived CDR1 and CDR2 are DFQATT and SNEGSKA (reference sequence). Trimming took off 1 base at V and 8 bases at J, with 12 bases between the two ends. The CDR3 region is CSARVWGFDSPLHF. The CDR3 nucleotides read TGCAGTGCTAGAGTATGGGGGTTTGATTCACCCCTCCACTTT.

This clonotype has only a few counts. The V gene is TRBV24-1, the J gene TRBJ1-5; 8 bases fit TRBD1. The V gene end was trimmed by 7 bases and the J gene end by 2 bases; junction bases not matched to a gene: 6. The length of the CDR3 is 15 residues. Germline loops: CDR1 KGHDR, CDR2 SFDVKD. CDR3 sequence: CATSAAGGGNQPQHF. In nucleotides, the CDR3 is TGTGCCACCAGCGCGGCAGGGGGCGGCAATCAGCCCCAGCATTTT.

The J gene is TRBJ2-7, the V gene TRBV5-4; 7 bases map to TRBD2. V trimming: 4 bases; J trimming: 4 bases; junction bases outside the gene matches: 5. CDR3 length: 13 residues. Per the germline V gene, CDR1 is SGHNT and CDR2 is YYREEE (reference sequence). The DNA of the CDR3 is TGTGCCAGCAGCCCCGCGGGGGAGTACGAGCAGTACTTC. Its protein is CASSPAGEYEQYF.

This clonotype was seen at least ten times. The J gene is TRBJ1-5, the V gene TRBV2, with 7 bases that match TRBD1. Germline assignment: CDR1 SNHLY and CDR2 FYNNEI. The CDR3 runs 16 residues. Trimming took 6 bases from V and 5 from J; bases not matched to a gene: 13. The CDR3 reads CASRGGLGGLDQPQHF. The CDR3 DNA is TGTGCCAGCAGGGGCGGGTTAGGGGGCCTTGATCAGCCCCAGCATTTT.

This clonotype was observed at least ten times. The chain recombines TRBV27 with TRBJ2-7; D is possibly TRBD1 (6 bases). V was cut by 6 bases and J by 4 bases, with 16 bases left in between. Looked up from germline, CDR1 is MNHEY and CDR2 is SMNVEV (reference sequence). There are 14 residues in the CDR3. The CDR3 DNA reads TGTGCCAGCAGATCCACCGGGACACTGTACGAGCAGTACTTC. Protein: CASRSTGTLYEQYF.

This clonotype was recorded at least ten times. J is TRBJ2-7 and V is TRBV12-3 or TRBV12-4; 8 bases are a match to TRBD1. V gave up 3 bases and J gave up 3 bases; unmatched junction bases: 7. CDR3 length equals 15 residues. The CDR3 reads CASSLIQGAVYEQYF. The CDR3 region has the DNA TGTGCCAGCAGTTTGATCCAGGGGGCTGTCTACGAGCAGTACTTC.

The chain joins TRBV7-8 to TRBJ2-3, with D unresolved. The CDR3 consists of 15 residues. Germline CDR1 and CDR2: SGHVS and FQNEAQ. Trimming took off 5 bases at V and 0 bases at J, with 12 bases between the two ends. DNA for the CDR3: TGTGCCAGCAGCCTTATTAGCACCAGCACAGATACGCAGTATTTT. Its protein is CASSLISTSTDTQYF.

The sample holds many counts of this clonotype. CDR3 bases: TGTGCCAGCAGCTTAGAGGTTCACGGGTCCTCCTACGAGCAGTACTTC. It yields the protein CASSLEVHGSSYEQYF. The V call is TRBV7-8, the J call TRBJ2-7; D gene ambiguous. In germline, CDR1 is SGHVS, CDR2 FQNEAQ. The ends were cut back, 1 base at V and 0 bases at J, with 13 bases in the middle. CDR3 length: 16 residues.

The V gene is TRBV28, the J gene TRBJ2-3; 10 nucleotides agree with TRBD1. The J segment lost 1 base and the V segment lost 8 bases, leaving 3 bases of the junction unmatched. Germline V gene lookup returns CDR1 MDHEN and CDR2 SYDVKM. CDR3 length equals 14 residues. The CDR3 DNA reads as TGTGCCAGCTCCGGGACAGGGGGCACAGATACGCAGTATTTT. Translation gives CASSGTGGTDTQYF.

A remark on this clonotype: A clone one base away is much larger, so this may be a read error. The V call is TRBV28, the J call TRBJ1-2, with 9 bases lining up with TRBD1. Germline V CDR1 and CDR2: MDHEN, SYDVKM. The ends lost 1 base at V and 6 bases at J; junction bases unmatched: 6. The CDR3 is 15 amino acids. The CDR3 DNA reads TGTGCCAGCAGTTTATCGGACAGGGGTATGAATGGCTACACCTTC. This gives the protein CASSLSDRGMNGYTF.

This clonotype was counted at least ten times. The chain joins TRBV27 to TRBJ2-1; D unresolved. This CDR3 comprises 13 residues. The V end lost 5 bases, the J end lost 1 base, and 6 bases lay between the germline ends. Germline V gene data show CDR1 as MNHEY and CDR2 as SMNVEV (reference sequence). The CDR3 nucleotides read TGTGCCAGCAGTCAAAATTCCTACAATGAGCAGTTCTTC. This translates into CASSQNSYNEQFF.

With respect to this clonotype: One junction end disagrees with the germline gene, perhaps due to a read error. V gene TRBV28 combines with J gene TRBJ2-7; 7 bases are a match to TRBD2. The CDR3 extends over 13 amino acids. Germline CDR1 reads MDHEN; CDR2 reads SYDVKM. This chain's CDR3 is CASSLMGGNEQHF. For the CDR3, the DNA is TGTGCCAGCAGTTTGATGGGGGGGAACGAGCAGCACTTC.

This clonotype was observed a handful of times. The gene calls are TRBV6-5 and TRBJ2-1; TRBD2 agrees at 13 bases. The trim removed 4 bases at V and 8 bases at J, leaving 5 bases unmatched. Germline CDR1 is MNHEY and CDR2 is SVGAGI. The CDR3 totals 15 residues. The CDR3 DNA reads TGTGCCAGCAGTTCCGGACTAGCGGGAGTCCATGAGCAGTTCTTC. Its protein product is CASSSGLAGVHEQFF.

This clonotype was observed at least ten times. V usage is TRBV28 and J usage is TRBJ1-5; TRBD1 is a possible D gene (5 bases). V lost 5 bases and J 4 bases, leaving 21 bases between the germline ends. The CDR3 is made up of 17 amino acids. Germline CDR1 and CDR2: MDHEN and SYDVKM. The CDR3 bases are TGTGCCAGCAGTCGGGGGATAGGAGCTTGGGGAAATCAGCCCCAGCATTTT. It translates to CASSRGIGAWGNQPQHF. Filled out from reference TRBV28 and TRBJ1-5, the complete variable domain reads DVKVTQSSRYLVKRTGEKVFLECVQDMDHENMFWYRQDPGLGLRLIYFSYDVKMKEKGDIPEGYSVSREKKERFSLILESASTNQTSMYLCASSRGIGAWGNQPQHFGDGTRLSIL.

This clonotype was seen ten or more times. The chain has TRBV28 and TRBJ2-7, with 8 bases lining up with TRBD2. V shed 7 bases and J 0 bases; nucleotides not matched to a gene: 8. This CDR3 contains 15 residues. CDR1 is MDHEN, CDR2 SYDVKM, per germline. The CDR3 here is CASTLSGGSSYEQYF. Here the CDR3 DNA reads TGTGCCAGCACCCTGAGCGGGGGCAGCTCCTACGAGCAGTACTTC.

This chain joins TRBV4-2 and TRBJ1-5; tentatively, D is TRBD1 (5 bases). Germline V gene sequence: CDR1 LGHNA, CDR2 YNFKEQ. The CDR3 is made up of 17 amino acids. Trimming cost V 0 bases and J 1 base, with 13 bases left between them. The CDR3 DNA follows: TGTGCCAGCAGCCAAGATGTTCGGGGGATCAGCAATCAGCCCCAGCATTTT. Translation gives CASSQDVRGISNQPQHF.